These 8 T cell receptor beta chains came from one sample sequenced in a study of beta chain features in type 1 diabetes. Every bit of the isolated RNA underwent reverse transcription, so sequencing read expressed TCRB transcripts. Data came from immunoSEQ multiplex PCR; TCRdb stores just in-frame clones and leaves some out. The sample comprises around 430,000 clones, approximately 30% of which are singletons, and 0.05% to 0.065% rests with the top ten. What was sequenced was naive CD4+ T cells from blood. These receptors were obtained from a man aged 18 to 30 in good health.

This clone was counted a few times. The chain employs TRBV30 and TRBJ2-3; 11 nucleotides line up with TRBD2. The germline V gene has CDR1 GTSNPN and CDR2 SVGIG (reference sequence). V trimming: 2 bases; J trimming: 3 bases; junction bases outside the gene matches: 7. The CDR3 spans 16 residues. CDR3 nucleotide sequence: TGTGCCTGGAGTTCGTTAGCGGGAGGGGGTACAGATACGCAGTATTTT. Translation gives CAWSSLAGGGTDTQYF.

V is TRBV29-1 and J is TRBJ1-2; tentative D call: TRBD1 (5 bases). The CDR3 sequence is 13 residues long. Trimming stripped 3 bases from V and 4 bases from J, with 12 bases between. Per germline, CDR1 SQVTM and CDR2 ANQGSEA. CDR3 DNA sequence: TGCAGCGTTGATCTGGGGGGATTCTATGGCTACACCTTC. Translation: CSVDLGGFYGYTF.

The rearrangement joins TRBV2 to TRBJ1-1; D is unresolved. Trimming stripped 3 bases from V and 3 bases from J, with 11 bases between. CDR1 SNHLY and CDR2 FYNNEI come from the germline V gene. This CDR3 has 14 residues. The CDR3 DNA reads as TGTGCCAGCAGTGATGTCTCGCAGGACACTGAAGCTTTCTTT. Protein: CASSDVSQDTEAFF.

The chain is built from TRBV30 and TRBJ1-5, with D uncertain. Germline loops: CDR1 GTSNPN, CDR2 SVGIG (reference sequence). Trimming took off 2 bases at V and 3 bases at J, with 11 bases between the two ends. This CDR3 comprises 14 residues. CDR3 sequence: CAWSLGQNNQPQHF. The CDR3 DNA reads TGTGCCTGGAGTCTCGGGCAGAACAATCAGCCCCAGCATTTT.

The table lists this clone with a few counts. The chain links TRBV29-1 to TRBJ1-1; TRBD1 might be the D (5 bases). Trimming took 4 bases from V and 0 from J, leaving 12 bases between them. This CDR3 contains 14 residues. CDR1 is SQVTM, CDR2 ANQGSEA, per germline. The chain's CDR3 is CSVAGRIMNTEAFF. For the CDR3, the DNA is TGCAGCGTTGCGGGACGGATCATGAACACTGAAGCTTTCTTT.

This chain joins TRBV5-1 and TRBJ1-1, with D tentatively TRBD1 (6 bases). This CDR3 contains 14 residues. Germline V CDR1 and CDR2: SGHRS, YFSETQ. Trimming stripped 2 bases from V and 1 base from J, with 9 bases between. CDR3 sequence reads: CASSFGTPNTEAFF. As DNA, the CDR3 is TGCGCCAGCAGCTTTGGGACACCGAACACTGAAGCTTTCTTT.

The V and J genes are TRBV28 and TRBJ2-5; D not resolved. CDR3 length: 14 residues. V was shortened by 2 bases and J by 1 base, with 8 bases between the two germline ends. Germline V lookup: CDR1 MDHEN, CDR2 SYDVKM. The DNA of the CDR3 is TGTGCCAGCAGTTTAAGACGGATCCAAGAGACCCAGTACTTC. Residues: CASSLRRIQETQYF.

In this sample, this clone turned up once. The chain is built from TRBV18 and TRBJ2-5, with TRBD1 identical over 8 bases. The germline V gene has CDR1 KGHSH and CDR2 LQKENI. The CDR3 loop spans 14 amino acids. The V segment lost 3 bases and the J segment 0 bases; nucleotides outside the gene matches: 0. The CDR3: CASSPGQDQETQYF. As DNA, the CDR3 is TGTGCCAGCTCACCGGGACAGGACCAAGAGACCCAGTACTTC.